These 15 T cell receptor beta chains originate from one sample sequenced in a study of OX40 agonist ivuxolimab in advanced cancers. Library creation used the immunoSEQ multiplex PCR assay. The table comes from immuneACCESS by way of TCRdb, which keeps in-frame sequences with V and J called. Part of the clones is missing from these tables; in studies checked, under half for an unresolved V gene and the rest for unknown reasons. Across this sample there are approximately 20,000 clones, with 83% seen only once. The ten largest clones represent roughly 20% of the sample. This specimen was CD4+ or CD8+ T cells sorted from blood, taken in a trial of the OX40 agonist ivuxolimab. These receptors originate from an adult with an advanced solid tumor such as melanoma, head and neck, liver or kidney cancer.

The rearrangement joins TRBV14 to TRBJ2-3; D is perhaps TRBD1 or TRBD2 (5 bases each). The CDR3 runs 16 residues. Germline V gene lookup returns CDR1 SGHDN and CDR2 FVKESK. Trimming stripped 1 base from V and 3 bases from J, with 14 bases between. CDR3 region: CASSQGGPRKTDTQYF. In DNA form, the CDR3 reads TGTGCCAGCAGCCAAGGGGGACCCCGCAAAACAGATACGCAGTATTTT.

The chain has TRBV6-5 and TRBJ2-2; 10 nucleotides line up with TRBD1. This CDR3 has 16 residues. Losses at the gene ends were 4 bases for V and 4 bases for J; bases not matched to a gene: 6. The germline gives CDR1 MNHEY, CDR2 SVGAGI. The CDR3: CASSSGTGAPTGELFF. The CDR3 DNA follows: TGTGCCAGCAGTTCCGGGACAGGGGCACCCACCGGGGAGCTGTTTTTT.

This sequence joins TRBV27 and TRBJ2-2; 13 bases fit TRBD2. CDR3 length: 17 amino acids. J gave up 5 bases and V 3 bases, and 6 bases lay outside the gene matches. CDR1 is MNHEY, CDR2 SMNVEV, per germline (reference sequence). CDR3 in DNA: TGTGCCAGCAGTTTTCGACTAGCGGGAGGCAATACCGGGGAGCTGTTTTTT. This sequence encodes CASSFRLAGGNTGELFF.

DNA of the CDR3: TGTGCCAGCAGTTACGGCTCAGAACCCTACGAGCAGTACTTC. Its translation: CASSYGSEPYEQYF. This rearrangement joins TRBV6-5 to TRBJ2-7; D unclear. V was clipped by 2 bases and J by 2 bases, with 10 bases between them. This CDR3 contains 14 residues. The germline V gene encodes CDR1 MNHEY and CDR2 SVGAGI.

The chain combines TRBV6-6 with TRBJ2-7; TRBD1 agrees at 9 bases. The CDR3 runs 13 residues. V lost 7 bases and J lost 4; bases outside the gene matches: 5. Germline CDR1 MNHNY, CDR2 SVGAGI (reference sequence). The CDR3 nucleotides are TGTGCCAGCACCGCCGGACAGGGGTACGAGCAGTACTTC. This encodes CASTAGQGYEQYF.

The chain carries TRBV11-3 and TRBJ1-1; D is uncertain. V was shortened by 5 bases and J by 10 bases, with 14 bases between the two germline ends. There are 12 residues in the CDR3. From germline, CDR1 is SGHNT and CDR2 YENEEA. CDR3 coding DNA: TGTGCCAGCAGCGGAAGGGAGGGAGTAGCTTTCTTT. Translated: CASSGREGVAFF.

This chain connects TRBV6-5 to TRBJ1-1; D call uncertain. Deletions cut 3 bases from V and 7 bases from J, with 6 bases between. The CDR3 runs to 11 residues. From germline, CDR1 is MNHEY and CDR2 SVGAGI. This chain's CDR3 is CASSYRGEAFF. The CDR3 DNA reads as TGTGCCAGCAGTTATCGGGGTGAAGCTTTCTTT.

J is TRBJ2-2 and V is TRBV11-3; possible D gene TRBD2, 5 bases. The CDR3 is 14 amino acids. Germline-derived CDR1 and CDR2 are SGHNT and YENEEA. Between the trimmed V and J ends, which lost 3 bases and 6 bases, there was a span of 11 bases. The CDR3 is CASSFRGWSGELFF. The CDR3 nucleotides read TGTGCCAGCAGCTTTAGAGGGTGGTCCGGGGAGCTGTTTTTT.

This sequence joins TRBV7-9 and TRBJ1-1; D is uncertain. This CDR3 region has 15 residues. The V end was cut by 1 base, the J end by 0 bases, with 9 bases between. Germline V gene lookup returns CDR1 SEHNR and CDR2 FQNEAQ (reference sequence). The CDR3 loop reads CASSLGNSVNTEAFF. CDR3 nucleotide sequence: TGTGCCAGCAGCTTAGGCAACAGCGTGAACACTGAAGCTTTCTTT.

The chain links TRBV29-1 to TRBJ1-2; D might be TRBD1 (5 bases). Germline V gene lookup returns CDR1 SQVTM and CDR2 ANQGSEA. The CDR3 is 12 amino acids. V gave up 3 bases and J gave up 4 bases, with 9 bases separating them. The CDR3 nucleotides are TGCAGCGTTGAGGGGGGAGGCTATGGCTACACCTTC. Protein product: CSVEGGGYGYTF.

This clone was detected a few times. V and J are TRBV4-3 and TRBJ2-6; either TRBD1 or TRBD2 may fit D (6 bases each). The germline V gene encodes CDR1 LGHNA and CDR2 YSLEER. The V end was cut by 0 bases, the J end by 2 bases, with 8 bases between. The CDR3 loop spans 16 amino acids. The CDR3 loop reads CASSQDGGAGANVLTF. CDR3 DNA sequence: TGCGCCAGCAGCCAAGACGGGGGCGCTGGGGCCAACGTCCTGACTTTC.

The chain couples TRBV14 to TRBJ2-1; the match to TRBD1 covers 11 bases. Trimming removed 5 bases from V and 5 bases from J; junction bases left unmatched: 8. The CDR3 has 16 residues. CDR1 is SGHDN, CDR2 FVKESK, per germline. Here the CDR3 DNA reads TGTGCCAGCAGCGAACTACCGGGACAGGGGGACAATGAGCAGTTCTTC. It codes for CASSELPGQGDNEQFF.

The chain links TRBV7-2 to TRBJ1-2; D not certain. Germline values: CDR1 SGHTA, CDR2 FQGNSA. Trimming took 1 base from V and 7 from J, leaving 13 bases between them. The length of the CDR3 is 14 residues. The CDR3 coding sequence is TGTGCCAGCAGCTTAGAAGAACAATTGGTTGGCTACACCTTC. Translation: CASSLEEQLVGYTF. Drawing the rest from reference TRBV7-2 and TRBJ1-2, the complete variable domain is GAGVSQSPSNKVTEKGKDVELRCDPISGHTALYWYRQSLGQGLEFLIYFQGNSAPDKSGLPSDRFSAERTGGSVSTLTIQRTQQEDSAVYLCASSLEEQLVGYTFGSGTRLTVV.

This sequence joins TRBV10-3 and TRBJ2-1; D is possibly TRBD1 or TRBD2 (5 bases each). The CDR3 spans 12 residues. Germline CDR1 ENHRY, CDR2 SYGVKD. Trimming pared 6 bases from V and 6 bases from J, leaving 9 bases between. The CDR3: CAISGDLNEQFF. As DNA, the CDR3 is TGTGCCATCAGCGGGGACCTCAATGAGCAGTTCTTC.

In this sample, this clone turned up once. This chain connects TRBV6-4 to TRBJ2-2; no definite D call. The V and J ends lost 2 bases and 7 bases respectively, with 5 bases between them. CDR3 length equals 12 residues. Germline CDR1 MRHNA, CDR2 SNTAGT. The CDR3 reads CASSDTGGELFF. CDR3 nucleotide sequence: TGTGCCAGCAGTGACACGGGCGGGGAGCTGTTTTTT.